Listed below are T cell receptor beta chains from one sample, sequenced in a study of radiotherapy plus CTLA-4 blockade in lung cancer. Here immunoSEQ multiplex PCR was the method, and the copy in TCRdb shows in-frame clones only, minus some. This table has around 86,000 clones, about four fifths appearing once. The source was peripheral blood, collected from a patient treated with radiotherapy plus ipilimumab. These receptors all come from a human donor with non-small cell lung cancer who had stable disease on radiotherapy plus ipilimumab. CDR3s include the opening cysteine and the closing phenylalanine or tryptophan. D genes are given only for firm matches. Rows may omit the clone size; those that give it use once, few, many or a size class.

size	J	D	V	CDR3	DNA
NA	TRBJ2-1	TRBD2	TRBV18	CASSPPSGGAINNEQFF	TGTGCCAGCTCACCACCGAGCGGGGGGGCAATCAACAATGAGCAGTTCTTC
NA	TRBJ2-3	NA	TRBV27	CASSSAGGDTQYF	TGTGCCAGCAGTTCGGCCGGAGGGGATACGCAGTATTTT
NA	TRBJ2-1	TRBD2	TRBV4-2	CASSQEASGGVPGDEQFF	TGTGCCAGCAGCCAAGAGGCTAGCGGGGGGGTCCCGGGGGATGAGCAGTTCTTC
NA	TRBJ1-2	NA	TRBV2	CASSERVNYGYTF	TGTGCCAGCAGTGAACGAGTCAACTATGGCTACACCTTC
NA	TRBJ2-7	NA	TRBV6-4	CARPYEQYF	TGTGCCAGACCTTACGAGCAGTACTTC
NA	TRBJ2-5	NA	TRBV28	CASSSRKTQYF	TGTGCCAGCAGTTCTCGTAAGACCCAGTACTTC
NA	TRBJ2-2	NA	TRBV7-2	CASSPSGRANTGELFF	TGTGCCAGCAGCCCGTCGGGACGCGCGAACACCGGGGAGCTGTTTTTT
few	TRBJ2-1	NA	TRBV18	CASSPYWSSYNEQFF	TGTGCCAGCTCACCATATTGGAGCTCCTACAATGAGCAGTTCTTC
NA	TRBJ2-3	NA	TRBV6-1	CASSVSEGTDTQYF	TGTGCCAGCAGTGTCTCCGAGGGCACAGATACGCAGTATTTT
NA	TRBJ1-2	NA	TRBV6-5	CASSYSGYGYTF	TGTGCCAGCAGTTACTCCGGCTATGGCTACACCTTC
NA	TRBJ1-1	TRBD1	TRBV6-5	CASSTPFGTGSAFF	TGTGCCAGCAGTACGCCCTTCGGGACAGGGTCGGCTTTCTTT
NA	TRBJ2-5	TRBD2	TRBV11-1	CASSFHQRGMGETQYF	TGTGCCAGCAGCTTTCATCAGCGGGGGATGGGGGAGACCCAGTACTTC
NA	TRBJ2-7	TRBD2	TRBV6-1	CASSEAELAENYEQYF	TGTGCCAGCAGTGAAGCGGAACTAGCGGAAAATTACGAGCAGTACTTC
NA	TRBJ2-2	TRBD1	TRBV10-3	CAIRKGQYTGELFF	TGTGCCATCAGGAAGGGACAGTACACCGGGGAGCTGTTTTTT
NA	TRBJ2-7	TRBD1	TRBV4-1	CASSLLPGTGAYEQYF	TGCGCCAGCAGCCTCCTTCCCGGGACAGGGGCCTACGAGCAGTACTTC
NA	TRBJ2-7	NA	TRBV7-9	CASSYDGYEQYF	TGTGCCAGCAGCTACGACGGGTACGAGCAGTACTTC
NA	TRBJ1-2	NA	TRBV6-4	CASSEGGEPYGYTF	TGTGCCAGCAGTGAGGGCGGCGAGCCTTATGGCTACACCTTC
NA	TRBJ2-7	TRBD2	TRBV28	CASSLFRLAGGKDEQYF	TGTGCCAGCAGTTTATTTAGACTAGCGGGAGGTAAGGACGAGCAGTACTTC
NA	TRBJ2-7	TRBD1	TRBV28	CASSQIGQGSYEQYF	TGTGCCAGCAGTCAAATTGGACAGGGTTCTTACGAGCAGTACTTC
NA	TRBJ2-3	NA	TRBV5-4	CASSPGVQGRTDTQYF	TGTGCCAGCAGCCCGGGGGTGCAGGGTAGAACAGATACGCAGTATTTT
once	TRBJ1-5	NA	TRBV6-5	CASSEDAQGPQHF	TGTGCCAGCAGTGAGGATGCCCAGGGTCCCCAGCATTTT
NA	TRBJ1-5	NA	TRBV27	CASSPTSGGKNQPQHF	TGTGCCAGCAGTCCTACCTCGGGGGGGAAAAATCAGCCCCAGCATTTT
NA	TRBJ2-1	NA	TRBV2	CASSDGKFGPNSYNEQFF	TGTGCCAGCAGTGATGGGAAATTTGGACCAAACTCCTACAATGAGCAGTTCTTC
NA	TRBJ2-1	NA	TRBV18	CASSPLQEGNEQFF	TGTGCCAGCTCACCACTCCAGGAGGGTAATGAGCAGTTCTTC
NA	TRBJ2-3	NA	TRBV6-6	CASSYGDTQYF	TGTGCCAGCAGTTACGGAGATACGCAGTATTTT
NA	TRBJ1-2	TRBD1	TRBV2	CASSVQGDYGYTF	TGTGCCAGCAGTGTGCAGGGGGACTATGGCTACACCTTC
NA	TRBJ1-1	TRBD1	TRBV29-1	CSVGQGRGAFF	TGCAGCGTCGGACAGGGCCGAGGGGCTTTCTTT
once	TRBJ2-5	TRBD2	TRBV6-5	CASSYGGLAGEETQYF	TGTGCCAGCAGTTACGGAGGTCTAGCGGGAGAAGAGACCCAGTACTTC
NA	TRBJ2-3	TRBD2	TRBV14	CASSHPTSGGISTDTQYF	TGTGCCAGCAGCCACCCAACTAGCGGGGGAATTAGCACAGATACGCAGTATTTT
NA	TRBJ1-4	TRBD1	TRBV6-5	CASSYLDRGLGKLFF	TGTGCCAGCAGTTATCTGGACAGGGGGCTGGGAAAACTGTTTTTT
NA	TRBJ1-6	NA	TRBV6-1	CASSEMAAGGSPLHF	TGTGCCAGCAGTGAAATGGCAGCGGGAGGTTCACCCCTCCACTTT
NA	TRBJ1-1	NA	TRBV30	CARKGEGNTEAFF	TGTGCCCGGAAGGGGGAAGGGAACACTGAAGCTTTCTTT
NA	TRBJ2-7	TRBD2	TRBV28	CASRPRVGGGGGIEQYF	TGTGCCAGCAGACCCCGGGTGGGGGGCGGGGGGGGCATCGAGCAGTACTTC
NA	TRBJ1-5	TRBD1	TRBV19	CASRYTGGSNQPQHF	TGTGCCAGTAGGTATACAGGGGGAAGCAATCAGCCCCAGCATTTT
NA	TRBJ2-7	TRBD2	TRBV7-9	CASSLLGSGTALGSYEQYF	TGTGCCAGCAGCTTATTAGGCAGCGGGACCGCGTTGGGGTCCTACGAGCAGTACTTC
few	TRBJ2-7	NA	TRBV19	CASSIDGLYEQYF	TGTGCCAGTAGTATAGACGGACTTTACGAGCAGTACTTC
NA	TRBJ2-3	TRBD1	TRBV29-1	CSVGGGTGTDTQYF	TGCAGCGTTGGAGGAGGGACAGGTACAGATACGCAGTATTTT
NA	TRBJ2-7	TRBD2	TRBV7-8	CASSPQVLAGAYEQYF	TGTGCCAGCAGCCCCCAGGTTCTAGCGGGGGCCTACGAGCAGTACTTC
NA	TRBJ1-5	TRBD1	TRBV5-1	CASSRTGGGNQPQHF	TGCGCCAGCAGCCGGACAGGGGGTGGTAATCAGCCCCAGCATTTT
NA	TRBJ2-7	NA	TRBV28	CASSPGGSYGQYF	TGTGCCAGCAGTCCCGGGGGCTCCTACGGGCAGTACTTC
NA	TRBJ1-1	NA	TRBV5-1	CASSLDPSRTEAFF	TGCGCCAGCAGCCTTGACCCGTCGCGGACTGAAGCTTTCTTT
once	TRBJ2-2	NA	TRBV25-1	CASRGPDSTNTGELFF	TGTGCCAGCAGGGGCCCGGACAGCACGAACACCGGGGAGCTGTTTTTT
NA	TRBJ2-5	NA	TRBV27	CASSERWSFGTQYF	TGTGCCAGCAGTGAGAGGTGGTCGTTCGGGACCCAGTACTTC
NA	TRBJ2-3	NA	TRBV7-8	CASSLRGLTDTQYF	TGTGCCAGCAGCTTAAGGGGTCTCACAGATACGCAGTATTTT
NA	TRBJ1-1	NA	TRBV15	CATSSGGGEAFF	TGTGCCACCAGCTCTGGGGGGGGTGAAGCTTTCTTT
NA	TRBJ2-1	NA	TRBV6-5	CASRIRKHGNEQFF	TGTGCCAGCCGTATTAGAAAACACGGCAATGAGCAGTTCTTC
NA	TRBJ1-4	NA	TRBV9	CASSPGGTNEKLFF	TGTGCCAGCAGCCCCGGGGGTACTAATGAAAAACTGTTTTTT
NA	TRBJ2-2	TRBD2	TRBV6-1	CASSEFSGGAGELFF	TGTGCCAGCAGTGAATTTAGCGGGGGGGCCGGGGAGCTGTTTTTT
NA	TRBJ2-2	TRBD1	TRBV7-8	CASSPPRRDRNTGELFF	TGTGCCAGCAGCCCACCCCGTCGGGACAGAAACACCGGGGAGCTGTTTTTT
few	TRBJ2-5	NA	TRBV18	CASSPQGGETQYF	TGTGCCAGCTCACCCCAGGGTGGGGAGACCCAGTACTTC
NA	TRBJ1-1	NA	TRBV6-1	CASTSRVLNTEAFF	TGTGCCAGCACCAGCCGGGTTCTGAACACTGAAGCTTTCTTT
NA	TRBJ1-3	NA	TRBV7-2	CASSPRHSGTIYF	TGTGCCAGCAGCCCTAGACACTCCGGCACCATATATTTT
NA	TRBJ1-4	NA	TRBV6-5	CASSYGRRVGEKLFF	TGTGCCAGCAGTTACGGGCGGAGGGTTGGTGAAAAACTGTTTTTT
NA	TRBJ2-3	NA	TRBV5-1	CASSSGATDTQYF	TGCGCCAGCAGCTCCGGGGCTACAGATACGCAGTATTTT
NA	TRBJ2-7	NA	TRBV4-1	CASSQAYPYEQYF	TGCGCCAGCAGCCAAGCGTACCCCTACGAGCAGTACTTC
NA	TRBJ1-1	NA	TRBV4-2	CASSQDWRTEAFF	TGTGCCAGCAGCCAAGATTGGCGAACTGAAGCTTTCTTT
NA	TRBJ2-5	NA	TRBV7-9	CASSSISGVETQYF	TGTGCCAGCAGCTCAATCTCAGGGGTGGAGACCCAGTACTTC
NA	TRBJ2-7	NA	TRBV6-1	CASSAPGPYEQYF	TGTGCCAGCAGTGCCCCGGGTCCCTACGAGCAGTACTTC